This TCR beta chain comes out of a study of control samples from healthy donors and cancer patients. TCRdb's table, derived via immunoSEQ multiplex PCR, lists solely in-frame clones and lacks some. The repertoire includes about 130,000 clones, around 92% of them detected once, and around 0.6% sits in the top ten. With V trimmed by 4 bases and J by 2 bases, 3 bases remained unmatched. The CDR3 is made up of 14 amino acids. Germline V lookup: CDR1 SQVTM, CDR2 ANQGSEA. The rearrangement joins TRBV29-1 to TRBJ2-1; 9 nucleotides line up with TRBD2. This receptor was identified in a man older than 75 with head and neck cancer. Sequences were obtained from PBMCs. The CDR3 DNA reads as TGCAGCGTTGCGGGACTAGCAGCCTACAATGAGCAGTTCTTC. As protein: CSVAGLAAYNEQFF.